One and the same sample provided the 22 T cell receptor beta chains below, sequenced in a study of CD8 T cells in Susac syndrome. RNA was extracted with the RNeasy kit, and a quantity of about 0.5 to 1 ug was reverse transcribed using random hexamers. TCRdb reprocessed the immunoSEQ multiplex PCR reads via MiXCR and lists one record per CDR3 protein. The top ten hold about 0.14% of the sample, which has 130,000 or so distinct CDR3 sequences, roughly 95% seen once. Material for sequencing was CD4+ T cells from PBMCs. The receptors derive from a human donor with Susac syndrome.

The chain uses TRBV20-1 and TRBJ2-2, with 10 bases identical to TRBD2. This CDR3 contains 15 residues. Germline assignment: CDR1 DFQATT and CDR2 SNEGSKA (reference sequence). V was clipped by 5 bases and J by 4 bases; unmatched bases: 7. CDR3 nucleotides: TGCAGTGCTGCTCCTAGCGGGAGATCCACCGGGGAGCTGTTTTTT. This translates into CSAAPSGRSTGELFF.

This chain connects TRBV19 to TRBJ1-5; D is uncertain. Germline CDR1 and CDR2: LNHDA and SQIVND (reference sequence). CDR3 size: 18 residues. Trimming took off 3 bases at V and 2 bases at J, with 20 bases between the two ends. The CDR3 is CASSIRHGPPGGNQPQHF. The DNA of the CDR3 is TGTGCCAGTAGTATCCGACACGGCCCTCCCGGGGGCAATCAGCCCCAGCATTTT.

This rearrangement joins TRBV7-9 to TRBJ2-1, with 10 nucleotides matching TRBD2. Germline-derived CDR1 and CDR2 are SEHNR and FQNEAQ (reference sequence). This CDR3 comprises 15 residues. V lost 8 bases, J lost 9 bases, and 13 bases stayed unmatched. The CDR3 protein is CASGASGSDYVEQFF. As DNA, the CDR3 is TGTGCCAGCGGGGCTAGCGGGAGTGATTACGTTGAGCAGTTCTTC.

The chain uses TRBV20-1 and TRBJ2-7, with 8 bases lining up with TRBD1. Germline V gene sequence: CDR1 DFQATT, CDR2 SNEGSKA (reference sequence). Losses at the gene ends were 4 bases for V and 3 bases for J; bases not matched to a gene: 2. The CDR3 covers 12 residues. The CDR3 sequence is CSATGQGYEQYF. DNA of the CDR3: TGCAGTGCTACCGGACAGGGCTACGAGCAGTACTTC.

The chain is built from TRBV20-1 and TRBJ2-3; 11 nucleotides match TRBD2. The CDR3 consists of 15 residues. Trimming at V came to 6 bases and at J to 4 bases, leaving 9 bases not matched to a gene. Germline CDR1 and CDR2: DFQATT and SNEGSKA (reference sequence). CDR3 in DNA: TGCAGTGCAGCCTTAGCGGGAGGGCCGTCAGATACGCAGTATTTT. Amino acids: CSAALAGGPSDTQYF.

V and J are TRBV29-1 and TRBJ2-5, with 7 bases lining up with TRBD2. From germline, CDR1 is SQVTM and CDR2 ANQGSEA. Trimming cost V 2 bases and J 4 bases; bases outside gene matches: 1. The CDR3 extends over 12 amino acids. The CDR3 nucleotides are TGCAGCGTTGAAATAGCGGGAGAGACCCAGTACTTC. Its protein is CSVEIAGETQYF.

This clonotype showed up just once. CDR3 amino acids: CSASGQLNTEAFF. CDR3 coding DNA: TGCAGTGCTAGTGGGCAGCTGAACACTGAAGCTTTCTTT. V is TRBV20-1 and J is TRBJ1-1; no clear D. The CDR3 has 13 amino acids. Germline V gene data show CDR1 as DFQATT and CDR2 as SNEGSKA (reference sequence). V gave up 3 bases and J gave up 0 bases, with 8 bases separating them.

The chain uses TRBV11-2 and TRBJ2-7; D is tentatively TRBD1 or TRBD2 (5 bases each). Germline V lookup: CDR1 SGHAT, CDR2 FQNNGV. Trimming removed 1 base at V and 6 bases at J, with 7 bases between. The CDR3 is 12 amino acids. The CDR3 sequence is CASSLGGIEQYF. CDR3 bases: TGTGCCAGCAGCTTAGGGGGGATCGAGCAGTACTTC. Full variable domain (remainder filled in from reference TRBV11-2 and TRBJ2-7): EAGVAQSPRYKIIEKRQSVAFWCNPISGHATLYWYQQILGQGPKLLIQFQNNGVVDDSQLPKDRFSAERLKGVDSTLKIQPAKLEDSAVYLCASSLGGIEQYFGPGTRLTVT.

The genes are TRBV12-3 or TRBV12-4 and TRBJ2-7; D might be TRBD1 (6 bases). The CDR3 length is 15 residues. Trimming stripped 2 bases from V and 0 bases from J, with 11 bases between. The chain's CDR3 is CASSLSQGLSYEQYF. The CDR3 region has the DNA TGTGCCAGCAGTTTAAGTCAGGGGCTCTCCTACGAGCAGTACTTC.

The chain employs TRBV10-3 and TRBJ1-1; unclear D gene. Germline V gives CDR1 ENHRY, CDR2 SYGVKD. V was trimmed by 3 bases and J by 7 bases, leaving 6 bases between them. The CDR3 contains 11 residues. The CDR3 reads CAISDAGEAFF. CDR3 bases: TGTGCCATCAGTGACGCAGGTGAAGCTTTCTTT.

V is TRBV14 and J is TRBJ2-2, with a tentative D call TRBD1 (5 bases). Trimming cost V 6 bases and J 3 bases, with 8 bases left between them. Germline assignment: CDR1 SGHDN and CDR2 FVKESK. The CDR3 is 13 amino acids. Written as DNA, the CDR3 is TGTGCCAGCAGTCAGGGTTACACCGGGGAGCTGTTTTTT. Translated, it gives CASSQGYTGELFF.

CDR3 region: CSAHRVWGDQPQHF. The CDR3 DNA is TGCAGTGCTCACAGGGTCTGGGGGGATCAGCCCCAGCATTTT. The chain couples TRBV20-1 to TRBJ1-5; tentative D call: TRBD1 (6 bases). Germline V gene sequence: CDR1 DFQATT, CDR2 SNEGSKA (reference sequence). This CDR3 is built from 14 residues. V gave up 5 bases and J gave up 5 bases, with 16 bases separating them.

The chain carries TRBV29-1 and TRBJ2-6; D unresolved. V lost 4 bases and J 3 bases, leaving 7 bases between the germline ends. The CDR3 is made up of 13 amino acids. Germline-derived CDR1 and CDR2 are SQVTM and ANQGSEA. The CDR3 nucleotides are TGCAGCGTTGGCCAGCGTGGGGCCAACGTCCTGACTTTC. Its translation: CSVGQRGANVLTF. The variable domain in full, completed from reference TRBV29-1 and TRBJ2-6, reads SAVISQKPSRDICQRGTSLTIQCQVDSQVTMMFWYRQQPGQSLTLIATANQGSEATYESGFVIDKFPISRPNLTFSTLTVSNMSPEDSSIYLCSVGQRGANVLTFGAGSRLTVL.

The chain combines TRBV2 with TRBJ1-5; tentative D call: TRBD1 (5 bases). The CDR3 runs 14 residues. The germline CDR1 and CDR2 sequences are SNHLY and FYNNEI. V lost 6 bases to trimming and J lost 6 bases, with 15 bases between them. The CDR3 loop is CASRTDTTSQPQHF. CDR3 nucleotide sequence: TGTGCCAGCAGAACGGACACAACTTCTCAGCCCCAGCATTTT.

The CDR3 DNA is TGTGCCAGCAGCTTTCGAACAGGGCAGGGGAACTATGGCTACACCTTC. Its protein product is CASSFRTGQGNYGYTF. The rearrangement links TRBV11-2 to TRBJ1-2; D perhaps matches TRBD1 (6 bases). The CDR3 is 16 residues long. The germline CDR1 and CDR2 sequences are SGHAT and FQNNGV. V dropped 3 bases and J dropped 2 bases, with 16 bases sitting between them.

The chain joins TRBV20-1 to TRBJ2-7; 7 positions match TRBD1. J lost 7 bases, V lost 6 bases, and 9 bases had no gene match. The CDR3 is made up of 12 amino acids. Germline CDR1 and CDR2: DFQATT and SNEGSKA (reference sequence). The CDR3 coding sequence is TGCAGTGCCGGATCGACAGGGCGGGAGCAGTACTTC. Residues: CSAGSTGREQYF.

The gene calls are TRBV3-1 and TRBJ2-3, with 7 bases aligning to TRBD1. There are 12 residues in the CDR3. The V gene end was trimmed by 4 bases and the J gene end by 7 bases; junction bases not matched to a gene: 2. Germline lookup yields CDR1 LGHDT and CDR2 YNNKEL (reference sequence). Here the CDR3 DNA reads TGTGCCAGCAGCCTACAGGGGAATACGCAGTATTTT. Translating gives CASSLQGNTQYF.

The genes are TRBV20-1 and TRBJ1-5; 7 nucleotides line up with TRBD1. This CDR3 comprises 14 residues. Germline assignment: CDR1 DFQATT and CDR2 SNEGSKA (reference sequence). Unmatched junction bases numbered 9, after V lost 5 bases and J lost 5 bases. The CDR3: CSAEGTAYDQPQHF. CDR3 nucleotides: TGCAGTGCTGAGGGGACAGCCTACGATCAGCCCCAGCATTTT.

The chain's CDR3 is CASSKDRGGQYF. The CDR3 coding sequence is TGTGCCAGCAGTAAAGACAGGGGGGGACAGTACTTC. The chain carries TRBV25-1 and TRBJ2-7, with 9 bases matching TRBD1. This CDR3 has 12 residues. Looked up from germline, CDR1 is MGHDK and CDR2 is SYGVNS. The J segment lost 10 bases and the V segment lost 5 bases, leaving 6 bases of the junction unmatched.

This clonotype came up once. V usage is TRBV5-1 and J usage is TRBJ2-1; no clear D. The length of the CDR3 is 11 residues. Trimming cost V 7 bases and J 3 bases, with 5 bases left between them. Germline V gene sequence: CDR1 SGHRS, CDR2 YFSETQ. The CDR3 loop is CASWDYNEQFF. The CDR3 DNA sequence: TGCGCCAGCTGGGACTACAATGAGCAGTTCTTC.

The V and J genes are TRBV10-3 and TRBJ2-1; 10 nucleotides line up with TRBD1. CDR3 length: 17 residues. V shed 8 bases and J 0 bases; nucleotides not matched to a gene: 10. Germline V gene sequence: CDR1 ENHRY, CDR2 SYGVKD. CDR3 region: CAIRDRGSHDSYNEQFF. CDR3 in DNA: TGTGCCATCCGGGACAGGGGTTCCCACGACTCCTACAATGAGCAGTTCTTC.

This sequence joins TRBV12-3 or TRBV12-4 and TRBJ2-7, with D unclear. The CDR3 extends over 14 amino acids. Trimming removed 3 bases from V and 6 bases from J, with 15 bases in between. The CDR3 nucleotides are TGTGCCAGCAGTTTGCGCCTAGATTCGGGCGAGCAGTACTTC. Residues: CASSLRLDSGEQYF.